A selection of T cell receptor beta chains follows, all from one sample in a study of blood T cell repertoires in COVID-19. The repertoire was sequenced with immunoSEQ multiplex PCR; TCRdb's copy has only in-frame clones and lacks some. In the table there are approximately 150,000 clones, about 87% of which are singletons. The specimen sequenced was peripheral blood. The receptor source for this set is a man at least 80 years old with acute or convalescent COVID-19. The CDR3 runs from the conserved cysteine through the conserved F or W.

V gene,CDR3 protein
TRBV3-1/TRBV3-2,CASSPRIPGNTIYF
TRBV18,CASSATGGGTEAFF
TRBV5-1,CASSQYQGEKLFF
TRBV3-1/TRBV3-2,CASSQGTGYNSPLHF
TRBV9,CASSVRAGVGGGYTF
TRBV2,CASRGTVSYGYTF
TRBV14,CASSQGGQGSTYEQYF
TRBV5-1,CASSWGQGDEKLFF
TRBV4-2,CASSQFSGGARETQYF
TRBV24-1,CATSDSERSYNEQFF
TRBV20-1,CSASAIAPTQETQYF
TRBV5-1,CASSSGTDEKLFF
TRBV28,CASSSSPGGRGYGYTF
TRBV5-8,CASSLAGVGRDTQYF
TRBV6-5,CASQPSGTPPDTQYF
TRBV7-8,CASSLVGGTDTQYF
TRBV7-6,CASSQGTSSYNEQFF
TRBV3-1/TRBV3-2,CASSQGGSGNTIYF
TRBV5-1,CASSPQGGVVEAFF
TRBV5-8,CASSLGQGRGYTF